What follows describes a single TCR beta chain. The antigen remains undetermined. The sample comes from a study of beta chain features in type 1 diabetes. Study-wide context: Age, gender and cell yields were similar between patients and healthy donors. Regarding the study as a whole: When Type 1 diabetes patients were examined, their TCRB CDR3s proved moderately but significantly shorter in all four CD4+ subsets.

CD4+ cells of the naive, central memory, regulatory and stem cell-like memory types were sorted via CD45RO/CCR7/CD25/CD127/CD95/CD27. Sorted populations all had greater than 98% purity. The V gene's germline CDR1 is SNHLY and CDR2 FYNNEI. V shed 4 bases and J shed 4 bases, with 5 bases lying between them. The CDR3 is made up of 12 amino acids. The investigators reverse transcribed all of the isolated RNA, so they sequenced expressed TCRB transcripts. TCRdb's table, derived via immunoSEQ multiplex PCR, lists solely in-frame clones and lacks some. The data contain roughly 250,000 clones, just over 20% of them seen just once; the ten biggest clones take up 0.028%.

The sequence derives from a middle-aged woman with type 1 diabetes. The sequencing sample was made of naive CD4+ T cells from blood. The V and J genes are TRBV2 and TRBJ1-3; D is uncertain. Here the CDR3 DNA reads TGTGCCAGCAGTGCTGGCGGAAACACCATATATTTT. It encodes CASSAGGNTIYF.